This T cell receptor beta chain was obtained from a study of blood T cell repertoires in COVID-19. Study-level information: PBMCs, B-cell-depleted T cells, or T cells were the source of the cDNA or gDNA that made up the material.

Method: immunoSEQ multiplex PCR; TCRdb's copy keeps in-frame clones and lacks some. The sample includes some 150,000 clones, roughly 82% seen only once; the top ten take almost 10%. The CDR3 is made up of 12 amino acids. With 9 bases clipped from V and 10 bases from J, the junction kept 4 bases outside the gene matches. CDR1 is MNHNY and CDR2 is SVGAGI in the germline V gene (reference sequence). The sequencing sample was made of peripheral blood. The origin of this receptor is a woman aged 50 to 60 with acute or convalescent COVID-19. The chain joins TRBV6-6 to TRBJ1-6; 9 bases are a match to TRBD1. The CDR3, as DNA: TGTGCCAGTAAAACAGGGGGCTCACCCCTCCACTTT. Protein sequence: CASKTGGSPLHF.